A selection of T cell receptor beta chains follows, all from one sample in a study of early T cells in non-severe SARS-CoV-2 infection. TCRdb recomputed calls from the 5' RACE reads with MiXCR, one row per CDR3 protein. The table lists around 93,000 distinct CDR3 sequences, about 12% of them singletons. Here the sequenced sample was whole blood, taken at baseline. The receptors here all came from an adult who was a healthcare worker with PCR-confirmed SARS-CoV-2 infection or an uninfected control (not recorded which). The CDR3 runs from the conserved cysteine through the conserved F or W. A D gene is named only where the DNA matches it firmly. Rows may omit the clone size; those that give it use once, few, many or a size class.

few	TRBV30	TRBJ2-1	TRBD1	TGTGCCCGGGGACGGACGGTGGGACAGCCCTACAATGAGCAGTTCTTC	CARGRTVGQPYNEQFF
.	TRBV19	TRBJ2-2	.	TGTGCCAGTACTCTAGGGCTCAGCCCCACCGGGGAGCTGTTTTTT	CASTLGLSPTGELFF
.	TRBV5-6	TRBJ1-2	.	TGTGCCAGCAGCTTGGACAGGGCCTATGGCTACACCTTC	CASSLDRAYGYTF
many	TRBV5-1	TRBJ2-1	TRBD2	TGCGCCAGCAGCGCCGCGGGACTATCTACCAATGAGCAGTTCTTC	CASSAAGLSTNEQFF
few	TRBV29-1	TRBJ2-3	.	TGCATCTCTTGTCCCTCAGATACGCAGTATTTT	CISCPSDTQYF
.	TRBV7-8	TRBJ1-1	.	TGTGCCAGCAGCTTAGTCATTACCGGGGGCACTGAAGCTTTCTTT	CASSLVITGGTEAFF
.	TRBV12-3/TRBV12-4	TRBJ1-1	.	TGTGCCAGCAGTTTGGAGAACTGGGAAGCTTTCTTT	CASSLENWEAFF
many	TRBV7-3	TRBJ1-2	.	TGTGCCAGCAGCCCGGTGAGGGCAGGTGGCTACACCTTC	CASSPVRAGGYTF
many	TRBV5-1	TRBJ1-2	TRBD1	TGCGCCAGCAGCTTTGTTACAGGGGCCTCTAACTATGGCTACACCTTC	CASSFVTGASNYGYTF
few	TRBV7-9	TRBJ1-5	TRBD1	TGTGCCAGCAGCTCCACAGGGGTCAATCAGCCCCAGCATTTT	CASSSTGVNQPQHF
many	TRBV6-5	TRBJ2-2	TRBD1	TGTGCCAGCAGTTACTCCAGACAGGGACCCACCGGGGAGCTGTTTTTT	CASSYSRQGPTGELFF
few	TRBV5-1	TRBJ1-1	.	TGCGCCAGCAGCTTGTCGGCAGGATTTCGAGCTTTCTTT	CASSLSAGFRAFF
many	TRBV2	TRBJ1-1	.	TGTGCCAGCAGCCCAATGAACACTGAAGCTTTCTTT	CASSPMNTEAFF
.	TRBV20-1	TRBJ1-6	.	TGCAGTGCAAGAAAGGAGGGGCCCAGTTCACCCCTCCACTTT	CSARKEGPSSPLHF
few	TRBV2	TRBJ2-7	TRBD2	TGTGCCAGCAGTGACAGTTGGCTAGCGGGACGCTCCTACGAGCAGTACTTC	CASSDSWLAGRSYEQYF
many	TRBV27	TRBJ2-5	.	TGTGCCAGCGCCTACTCCAGGGTTGAGACCCAGTACTTC	CASAYSRVETQYF
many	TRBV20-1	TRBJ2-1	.	TGCAGCGCCGGAGGGGGATTGAATGAGCAGTTCTTC	CSAGGGLNEQFF
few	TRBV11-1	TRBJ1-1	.	TGTGCCAGCAGCTTAGCGCCAAGGGCAGGTAGAAGGGCTGAAGCTTTCTTT	CASSLAPRAGRRAEAFF
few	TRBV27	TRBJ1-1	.	TGTGCCAGCAGTTCCCGCATGGACACTGAAGCTTTCTTT	CASSSRMDTEAFF
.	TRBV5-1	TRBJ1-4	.	TGCGCCAGCAGCCCCAGGGGATCAGTTGCAACTAATGAAAAACTGTTTTTT	CASSPRGSVATNEKLFF
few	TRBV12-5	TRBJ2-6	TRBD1	TGTGCTAGTGGCCCCAATCGTCTCCAGGGGGCGACCTCTGGGGCCAACGTCCTGACTTTC	CASGPNRLQGATSGANVLTF
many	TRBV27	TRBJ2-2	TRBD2	TGTGCCAGCAGTTTAGGCAGGGAGGGGTCCGGGGAGCTGTTTTTT	CASSLGREGSGELFF
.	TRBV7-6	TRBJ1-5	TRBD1	TGTGCCAGCAGCCTATCGACAGGGGGAATCAATCAGCCCCAGCATTTT	CASSLSTGGINQPQHF
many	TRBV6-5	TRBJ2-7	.	TGTGCCAGCAGGTTTTCCGGGCAGCACGAGCAGTACTTC	CASRFSGQHEQYF
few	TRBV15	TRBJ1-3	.	TGTGCCACCAGCAGAGATCTGGCAGGGACTTCTACTGAAAACACCATATATTTT	CATSRDLAGTSTENTIYF
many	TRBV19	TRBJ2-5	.	TGTGCCAGTAGTATAGGGCGGGACAGCGTAGAGACCCAGTACTTC	CASSIGRDSVETQYF
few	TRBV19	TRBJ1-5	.	TGTGCCAGTAGTATATTAGGGGGGGGAGATTTGAATCAGCCCCAGCATTTT	CASSILGGGDLNQPQHF
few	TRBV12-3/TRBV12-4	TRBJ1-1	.	TGTGCCAGCAGCCTCAATACAGGGATGAACACTGAAGCTTTCTTT	CASSLNTGMNTEAFF
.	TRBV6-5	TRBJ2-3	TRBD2	TGTGCCAGCAGTCGGACTAGCGGGGGGGTAACAGATACGCAGTATTTT	CASSRTSGGVTDTQYF
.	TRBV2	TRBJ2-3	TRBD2	TGTGCCAGCAGTGACGGCGGGGGTGAGCTCGGTACGCAGTATTTT	CASSDGGGELGTQYF
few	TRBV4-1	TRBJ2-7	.	TGCGCCAGCAGCGCGGACAGCTACGAGCAGTACTTC	CASSADSYEQYF
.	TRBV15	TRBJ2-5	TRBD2	TGTGCCACCAGCAGAGAAAGTCGCCTAGCGGGAGGACGAGAGACCCAGTACTTC	CATSRESRLAGGRETQYF
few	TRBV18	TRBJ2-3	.	TGTGCCAGCTCACCTACGAGGGAGGCCCCCACAGATACGCAGTATTTT	CASSPTREAPTDTQYF
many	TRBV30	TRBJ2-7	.	TGTGCCTGGAGTGAAAGATACGAGCAGTACTTC	CAWSERYEQYF
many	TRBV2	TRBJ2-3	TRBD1	TGTGCCAGCAGCCGTCGGACAGGGTCGGGAGATACGCAGTATTTT	CASSRRTGSGDTQYF
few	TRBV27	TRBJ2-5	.	TGTGCCAGCAGTCTCACTCCCATAGCAGGAGAGACCCAGTACTTC	CASSLTPIAGETQYF
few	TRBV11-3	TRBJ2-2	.	TGTGCCAGCAGCTTATTTAAGGGCACCGGGGAGCTGTTTTTT	CASSLFKGTGELFF
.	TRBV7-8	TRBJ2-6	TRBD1	TGTGCCAGCACCCACCACAGGGGGTCCATCTCTGGGGCCAACGTCCTGACTTTC	CASTHHRGSISGANVLTF
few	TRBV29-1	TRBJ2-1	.	TGCAGCGTTGAAGATGACCCCTACAATGAGCAGTTCTTC	CSVEDDPYNEQFF
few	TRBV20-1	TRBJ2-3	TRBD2	TGCAGTGCTAGAGCGGGCGGGAGGGCCCTCACAGATACGCAGTATTTT	CSARAGGRALTDTQYF
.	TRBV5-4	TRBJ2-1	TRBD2	TGTGCCAGCAGCTCCAGCAGCGGGGGGAACTACAATGAGCAGTTCTTC	CASSSSSGGNYNEQFF
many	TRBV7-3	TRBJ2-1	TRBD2	TGTGCCAGCAGCTTAGGACTAGCGGTAACCTACAATGAGCAGTTCTTC	CASSLGLAVTYNEQFF
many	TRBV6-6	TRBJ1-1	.	TGTGCCAGCAGTTCCAACCAGGGCATTGAAGCTTTCTTT	CASSSNQGIEAFF